In its sample, the clone carrying this TCR beta chain was seen once. The PCR was carried out with 60 Vbeta primers and 13 Jbeta primers. The protocol was immunoSEQ multiplex PCR, while the TCRdb copy is restricted to in-frame clones and leaves out a portion. The data hold roughly 190,000 clones, with about nine tenths observed a single time. The data stem from a study of cytomegalovirus exposure and HLA in healthy donors. Trimming took 2 bases from V and 0 from J; bases not matched to a gene: 7. The CDR3 has 17 amino acids. CDR1 and CDR2 (germline): SGHDN, FVKESK. The J gene is TRBJ2-1, the V gene TRBV14; 7 bases match TRBD1. This TCR came from a boy younger than 10 in good health and CMV-seronegative. The sequencing input was PBMCs. CDR3 residues: CASSQNKGTVSYNEQFF. CDR3 coding DNA: TGTGCCAGCAGCCAAAACAAAGGGACAGTCTCCTACAATGAGCAGTTCTTC. Complete variable domain (other parts from reference TRBV14 and TRBJ2-1): EAGVTQFPSHSVIEKGQTVTLRCDPISGHDNLYWYRRVMGKEIKFLLHFVKESKQDESGMPNNRFLAERTGGTYSTLKVQPAELEDSGVYFCASSQNKGTVSYNEQFFGPGTRLTVL.